This passage covers 4 T cell receptor beta chains from one sample sequenced in a study of OX40 agonist ivuxolimab in advanced cancers. Only in-frame clones appear in the TCRdb table, and some are missing; sequencing was by immunoSEQ multiplex PCR. The data contain roughly 24,000 clones, around 85% of them singletons. The sequencing here drew on CD4+ or CD8+ T cells sorted from blood, taken in a trial of the OX40 agonist ivuxolimab. Receptor source: an adult with an advanced solid tumor such as melanoma, head and neck, liver or kidney cancer.

J is TRBJ1-2 and V is TRBV9; D is undetermined. Trimming took off 3 bases at V and 3 bases at J, with 9 bases between the two ends. The germline gives CDR1 SGDLS, CDR2 YYNGEE. CDR3 length: 13 residues. Written as DNA, the CDR3 is TGTGCCAGCAGCGCCGACGGAGACTATGGCTACACCTTC. Translation: CASSADGDYGYTF.

The V gene is TRBV7-2, the J gene TRBJ2-1, with 10 bases matching TRBD2. This CDR3 has 15 residues. J gave up 4 bases and V 2 bases, and 2 bases lay outside the gene matches. Germline-derived CDR1 and CDR2 are SGHTA and FQGNSA. The CDR3 loop reads CASSLTSGAYNEQFF. As DNA, the CDR3 is TGTGCCAGCAGCTTAACTAGCGGGGCTTACAATGAGCAGTTCTTC.

Only one count was recorded for this clone. V gene TRBV7-9 combines with J gene TRBJ2-5; TRBD1 aligns across 10 bases. The DNA matches TRBJ2-7 better at its end, which makes the J call doubtful. This CDR3 has 14 residues. Germline loops: CDR1 SEHNR, CDR2 FQNEAQ (reference sequence). The chain's CDR3 is CASSFGTGDHEQYF. The CDR3 DNA reads TGTGCCAGCAGCTTCGGGACAGGGGACCACGAGCAGTACTTC.

The chain has TRBV30 and TRBJ2-7; 12 positions match TRBD2. The CDR3 is 18 residues long. Germline V lookup: CDR1 GTSNPN, CDR2 SVGIG (reference sequence). V dropped 5 bases and J dropped 1; count of bases not matched to a gene: 15. The CDR3 loop reads CAWGTGTSGPTTSYEQYF. CDR3 coding DNA: TGTGCCTGGGGTACCGGGACTAGCGGGCCAACTACATCCTACGAGCAGTACTTC.